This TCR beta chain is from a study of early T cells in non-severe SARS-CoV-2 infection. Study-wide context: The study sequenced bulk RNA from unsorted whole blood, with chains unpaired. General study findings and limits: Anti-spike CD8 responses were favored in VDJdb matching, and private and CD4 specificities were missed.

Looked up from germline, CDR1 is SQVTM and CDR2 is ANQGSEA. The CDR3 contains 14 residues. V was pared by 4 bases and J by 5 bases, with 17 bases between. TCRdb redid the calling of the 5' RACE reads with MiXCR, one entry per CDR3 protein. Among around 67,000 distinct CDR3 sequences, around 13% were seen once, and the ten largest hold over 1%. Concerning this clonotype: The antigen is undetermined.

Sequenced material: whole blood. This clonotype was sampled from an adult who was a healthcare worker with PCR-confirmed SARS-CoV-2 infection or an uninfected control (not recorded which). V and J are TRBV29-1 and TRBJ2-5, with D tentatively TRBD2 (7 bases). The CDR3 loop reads CSVGGGGKSETQYF. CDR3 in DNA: TGCAGCGTTGGGGGAGGGGGAAAGAGTGAGACCCAGTACTTC.